This TCR beta chain was retrieved from a study of control samples from healthy donors and cancer patients. Here immunoSEQ multiplex PCR was the method, and the copy in TCRdb shows in-frame clones only, minus some. The repertoire holds 140,000 to 150,000 clones, over 85% seen once, with more than 5% in the top ten. This clone was counted a single time. V was clipped by 8 bases and J by 0 bases, with 2 bases between them. Germline V gene lookup returns CDR1 MNHEY and CDR2 SMNVEV (reference sequence). The CDR3 totals 12 residues. The sequenced sample consisted of blood. This clonotype was sampled from a man between 18 and 29 years old in good health. J is TRBJ2-6 and V is TRBV27; D is undetermined. DNA for the CDR3: TGTGCCAGCGGCTCTGGGGCCAACGTCCTGACTTTC. It encodes CASGSGANVLTF.